This passage covers 15 T cell receptor beta chains from one sample sequenced in a study of cytomegalovirus exposure and HLA in healthy donors. The PCR had 60 Vbeta and 13 Jbeta primers. Sequencing used immunoSEQ multiplex PCR; TCRdb keeps in-frame clones, though not all of them. Here the sample spans roughly 130,000 clones, approximately 82% being singletons. What was sequenced was PBMCs. All receptors come from a woman younger than 30 in good health and CMV-seropositive.

This chain connects TRBV5-6 to TRBJ2-2, with 7 positions matching TRBD1. The germline CDR1 and CDR2 sequences are SGHDT and YYEEEE. V trimming: 1 base; J trimming: 1 base; junction bases outside the gene matches: 1. The CDR3 has 15 residues. The CDR3 DNA follows: TGTGCCAGCAGCTTGTGGGACAGGAACACCGGGGAGCTGTTTTTT. This encodes CASSLWDRNTGELFF.

The chain recombines TRBV2 with TRBJ2-3; possible D gene TRBD2, 6 bases. The ends were cut back, 5 bases at V and 2 bases at J, with 11 bases in the middle. The CDR3 length is 14 residues. CDR1 and CDR2 (germline): SNHLY, FYNNEI. The CDR3 DNA reads as TGTGCCAGCAGTACACCGGGACTCACAGATACGCAGTATTTT. Its translation: CASSTPGLTDTQYF.

The CDR3 region is CASSPGQGQETQYF. As DNA, the CDR3 is TGCGCCAGCAGTCCCGGACAGGGACAAGAGACCCAGTACTTC. The genes are TRBV10-1 and TRBJ2-5, with 8 bases matching TRBD1. The CDR3 has 14 amino acids. Germline V gene sequence: CDR1 WNHNN, CDR2 SYGVQD (reference sequence). The junction had 4 bases not matched to a gene; V was cut back by 5 bases and J by 2 bases.

This clone was counted a few times. The junction does not match germline at one end; this may be a read error. The chain recombines TRBV7-9 with TRBJ1-1; D is possibly TRBD1 (6 bases). Germline V gene sequence: CDR1 SEHNR, CDR2 FQNEAQ (reference sequence). This CDR3 is 15 amino acids long. In DNA form, the CDR3 reads TGCGCCAGCAGCCAAGGGGGACCGACAAACACTGAAGCTTTCTTT. Amino acid sequence: CASSQGGPTNTEAFF.

This clone appeared once. This rearrangement joins TRBV7-9 to TRBJ1-2; D ambiguous. The germline CDR1 and CDR2 sequences are SEHNR and FQNEAQ (reference sequence). Trimming stripped 5 bases from V and 8 bases from J, with 27 bases between. The CDR3 loop spans 17 amino acids. Here the CDR3 DNA reads TGTGCCAGCAGCCCCAAGGTGGGAGACCTCAGGCTATACGGCTACACCTTC. Protein product: CASSPKVGDLRLYGYTF.

This clone was observed a handful of times. The chain links TRBV2 to TRBJ2-7; tentatively, D is TRBD1 (6 bases). V was pared by 4 bases and J by 3 bases, with 7 bases between. This CDR3 has 12 residues. From germline, CDR1 is SNHLY and CDR2 FYNNEI. The CDR3 loop is CASSVDSYEQYF. The CDR3 coding sequence is TGTGCCAGCAGTGTGGACAGCTACGAGCAGTACTTC.

V usage is TRBV7-6 and J usage is TRBJ2-5; 16 bases align to TRBD2. This CDR3 contains 18 residues. The ends lost 5 bases at V and 5 bases at J; junction bases unmatched: 11. Per the germline V gene, CDR1 is SGHVS and CDR2 is FNYEAQ. CDR3: CASSPGLAGGPDGETQYF. For the CDR3, the DNA is TGTGCCAGCAGCCCGGGACTAGCGGGGGGGCCAGATGGGGAGACCCAGTACTTC.

This chain links TRBV5-1 with TRBJ2-3; 10 bases map to TRBD2. V dropped 0 bases and J dropped 4; count of bases not matched to a gene: 5. CDR3 length: 16 residues. The V gene's germline CDR1 is SGHRS and CDR2 YFSETQ. The CDR3 spells CASSLGTSGQSDTQYF. CDR3 nucleotide sequence: TGCGCCAGCAGCTTGGGGACTAGCGGACAATCAGATACGCAGTATTTT.

The chain couples TRBV28 to TRBJ2-7; 11 bases are shared with TRBD1. The CDR3 loop spans 15 amino acids. The trim removed 6 bases at V and 5 bases at J, leaving 9 bases unmatched. Germline V gene data show CDR1 as MDHEN and CDR2 as SYDVKM. The CDR3 nucleotides read TGTGCCAGCAGGTGGCCGGGACAGGGGGACCACGAGCAGTACTTC. This translates into CASRWPGQGDHEQYF.

Here the CDR3 reads CASSVQGSYGYTF. For the CDR3, the DNA is TGTGCCAGCAGTGTACAGGGTTCCTATGGCTACACCTTC. The V and J genes are TRBV2 and TRBJ1-2, with D possibly TRBD1 on 6 matching bases. The length of the CDR3 is 13 residues. Germline CDR1 and CDR2: SNHLY and FYNNEI. Trimming removed 4 bases at V and 4 bases at J, with 10 bases between.

The J gene is TRBJ1-5, the V gene TRBV28, with unresolved D. Germline values: CDR1 MDHEN, CDR2 SYDVKM. V gave up 2 bases and J gave up 3 bases, with 17 bases separating them. The CDR3 runs to 17 residues. This chain's CDR3 is CASSLKYGAGTNQPQHF. For the CDR3, the DNA is TGTGCCAGCAGTTTAAAGTACGGCGCAGGCACCAATCAGCCCCAGCATTTT.

The chain links TRBV2 to TRBJ1-3, with 7 bases that match TRBD1. This CDR3 comprises 13 residues. Per germline, CDR1 SNHLY and CDR2 FYNNEI. V lost 4 bases and J lost 6; bases outside the gene matches: 3. The CDR3, as DNA: TGTGCCAGCAGTGGGCAGGGGGTAAACACCATATATTTT. This sequence encodes CASSGQGVNTIYF.

V gene TRBV27 combines with J gene TRBJ1-5, with D hard to call. The CDR3 covers 16 residues. CDR1 is MNHEY, CDR2 SMNVEV, per germline (reference sequence). V lost 3 bases and J 1 base, leaving 13 bases between the germline ends. The CDR3 sequence is CASSLRFGRSNQPQHF. CDR3 DNA: TGTGCCAGCAGTTTGAGGTTTGGCAGAAGCAATCAGCCCCAGCATTTT.

The rearrangement joins TRBV9 to TRBJ2-3, with D perhaps matching TRBD2 (5 bases). From germline, CDR1 is SGDLS and CDR2 YYNGEE. Trimming removed 5 bases at V and 2 bases at J, with 12 bases between. The CDR3 is made up of 14 amino acids. In DNA, the CDR3 is TGTGCCAGCAGAAACGGGGAGATCACAGATACGCAGTATTTT. Amino acid sequence: CASRNGEITDTQYF.

This clone was seen a few times. The CDR3 nucleotides read TGTGCCAGTAGTATGCCCAGGGGCGGCAATCAGCCCCAGCATTTT. This translates into CASSMPRGGNQPQHF. V is TRBV19 and J is TRBJ1-5; D might be TRBD1 (6 bases). The CDR3 has 15 residues. In germline, CDR1 is LNHDA, CDR2 SQIVND (reference sequence). Trimming removed 3 bases at V and 2 bases at J, with 11 bases between. The full variable domain, rest sourced from reference TRBV19 and TRBJ1-5, is DGGITQSPKYLFRKEGQNVTLSCEQNLNHDAMYWYRQDPGQGLRLIYYSQIVNDFQKGDIAEGYSVSREKKESFPLTVTSAQKNPTAFYLCASSMPRGGNQPQHFGDGTRLSIL.